The 20 T cell receptor beta chains below come from one sample, sequenced in a study of T cell repertoires in cytomegalovirus infection. These receptors have no identified antigens. TCRdb ran MiXCR on the reads and lists one entry per CDR3 protein. The sample records about 400,000 distinct CDR3 sequences, about 32% being singletons. The input for sequencing was cultured PBMCs, taken from culture after CMV antigen stimulation. These receptors were collected from a human donor in good health (CMV status not recorded). Some clones in this sample may be carry-over from other donors' samples.

This clonotype was found many times. The chain employs TRBV7-2 and TRBJ2-7; D is unresolved. Germline CDR1 reads SGHTA; CDR2 reads FQGNSA. The V and J ends lost 3 bases and 1 base respectively, with 10 bases between them. This CDR3 spans 14 amino acids. The CDR3, as DNA: TGTGCCAGCAGCTTCGATAGGCTTTCCTACGAGCAGTACTTC. Its protein product is CASSFDRLSYEQYF.

The rearrangement links TRBV20-1 to TRBJ1-1, with a weak D call TRBD1 (5 bases). The CDR3 is 12 amino acids. The germline gives CDR1 DFQATT, CDR2 SNEGSKA (reference sequence). With 5 bases removed from V and 3 bases from J, the gap between germline ends came to 10 bases. The CDR3 region is CSAEDIYTEAFF. For the CDR3, the DNA is TGCAGTGCTGAGGACATTTACACTGAAGCTTTCTTT.

V and J are TRBV2 and TRBJ2-6, with TRBD1 matching over 9 bases. Losses at the gene ends were 8 bases for V and 0 bases for J; bases not matched to a gene: 5. CDR1 is SNHLY, CDR2 FYNNEI, per germline. This CDR3 comprises 16 residues. This CDR3 reads CASPQGANSGANVLTF. Written as DNA, the CDR3 is TGTGCCAGCCCACAGGGGGCAAACTCTGGGGCCAACGTCCTGACTTTC.

There are a few counts of this clonotype. CDR3 sequence reads: CASSQEIAGLGSTDTQYF. The CDR3, as DNA: TGCGCCAGCAGCCAAGAGATAGCGGGCCTGGGGAGCACAGATACGCAGTATTTT. This chain connects TRBV4-1 to TRBJ2-3; 7 bases map to TRBD2. Germline V CDR1 and CDR2: MGHRA, YSYEKL. This CDR3 spans 18 amino acids. V was pared by 0 bases and J by 0 bases, with 9 bases of the junction left unmatched.

This clonotype was detected ten times or more. The chain's CDR3 is CASSHKAGGSTDTQYF. As DNA, the CDR3 is TGTGCCAGCAGCCATAAGGCGGGAGGGAGCACAGATACGCAGTATTTT. This chain uses TRBV7-2 with TRBJ2-3; 9 bases align to TRBD2. The CDR3 sequence is 16 residues long. The J segment lost 0 bases and the V segment lost 5 bases, leaving 6 bases of the junction unmatched. The germline CDR1 and CDR2 sequences are SGHTA and FQGNSA.

This sequence joins TRBV6-2 or TRBV6-3 and TRBJ2-5; unclear D gene. Germline lookup yields CDR1 MNHEY and CDR2 SVGEGT. The CDR3 is made up of 14 amino acids. V lost 6 bases and J lost 4, with 15 bases in between. CDR3 nucleotides: TGTGCCAGCAGCCCCACGAGTGGCGGAGAGACCCAGTACTTC. Residues: CASSPTSGGETQYF.

In this sample, this clonotype turned up a few times. The J gene is TRBJ1-5, the V gene TRBV19; D unresolved. CDR1 is LNHDA, CDR2 SQIVND, per germline (reference sequence). The CDR3 contains 13 residues. V lost 3 bases and J 3 bases, leaving 6 bases between the germline ends. This CDR3 is CASSIRPNQPQHF. Here the CDR3 DNA reads TGTGCCAGTAGTATCCGACCCAATCAGCCCCAGCATTTT.

This clonotype has ten or more counts. The chain carries TRBV7-6 and TRBJ2-5; 12 bases match TRBD2. Trimming cost V 5 bases and J 5 bases; bases outside gene matches: 12. In germline, CDR1 is SGHVS, CDR2 FNYEAQ. The CDR3 totals 17 residues. The CDR3 spells CASSPSASGRGRETQYF. CDR3 bases: TGTGCCAGCAGCCCCAGTGCTAGCGGGAGGGGTAGGGAGACCCAGTACTTC.

The chain couples TRBV7-9 to TRBJ1-5; tentative D call: TRBD1 (6 bases). The germline V gene encodes CDR1 SEHNR and CDR2 FQNEAQ (reference sequence). Trimming left V 5 bases short and J 3 bases short, with 14 bases between. This CDR3 has 15 residues. The CDR3 DNA follows: TGTGCCAGCAGCCCTGAGGGGGGGGACAATCAGCCCCAGCATTTT. This translates into CASSPEGGDNQPQHF.

This clonotype was seen a single time. The CDR3 region is CASSLGKRGYNEQFF. DNA of the CDR3: TGTGCCAGCAGCTTGGGGAAGCGGGGGTACAATGAGCAGTTCTTC. The chain uses TRBV5-4 and TRBJ2-1, with 8 nucleotides matching TRBD2. CDR1 SGHNT and CDR2 YYREEE come from the germline V gene (reference sequence). V was pared by 0 bases and J by 4 bases, with 3 bases of the junction left unmatched. The CDR3 has 15 residues. Based on the CDR3 plus reference TRBV5-4 and TRBJ2-1, the full variable domain is ETGVTQSPTHLIKTRGQQVTLRCSSQSGHNTVSWYQQALGQGPQFIFQYYREEENGRGNFPPRFSGLQFPNYSSELNVNALELDDSALYLCASSLGKRGYNEQFFGPGTRLTVL.

The chain combines TRBV2 with TRBJ2-7, with D unresolved. Germline CDR1 is SNHLY and CDR2 is FYNNEI. V was shortened by 1 base and J by 6 bases, with 4 bases between the two germline ends. The CDR3 length is 11 residues. CDR3 protein: CASSEVVEQYF. The CDR3 DNA reads as TGTGCCAGCAGTGAAGTGGTCGAGCAGTACTTC.

The chain carries TRBV20-1 and TRBJ1-1, with 10 nucleotides matching TRBD1. The V gene end was trimmed by 6 bases and the J gene end by 6 bases; junction bases not matched to a gene: 10. The CDR3 totals 14 residues. Germline V lookup: CDR1 DFQATT, CDR2 SNEGSKA (reference sequence). The CDR3 region has the DNA TGCAGTGCAACCCCGACAGGGGGCTGGGCTGAAGCTTTCTTT. This encodes CSATPTGGWAEAFF.

The gene calls are TRBV19 and TRBJ1-2, with 10 bases that match TRBD1. There are 13 residues in the CDR3. The V gene end was trimmed by 4 bases and the J gene end by 7 bases; junction bases not matched to a gene: 3. CDR1 is LNHDA, CDR2 SQIVND, per germline (reference sequence). In DNA, the CDR3 is TGTGCCAGTAGTAGGGACAGGGGTGGTGGCTACACCTTC. Encoded protein: CASSRDRGGGYTF.

V and J are TRBV7-9 and TRBJ2-2; TRBD1 aligns across 7 bases. CDR3 length: 14 residues. From germline, CDR1 is SEHNR and CDR2 FQNEAQ (reference sequence). Trimming at V came to 4 bases and at J to 4 bases, leaving 3 bases not matched to a gene. The CDR3 sequence: CASSSPGGTGELFF. Here the CDR3 DNA reads TGTGCCAGCAGCTCCCCAGGGGGCACCGGGGAGCTGTTTTTT.

This clonotype was counted a few times. This chain links TRBV11-2 with TRBJ1-6; D gene unclear. CDR1 is SGHAT and CDR2 is FQNNGV in the germline V gene. The CDR3 has 15 residues. Trimming removed 5 bases from V and 3 bases from J, with 11 bases in between. The CDR3 protein is CASSPSGSYNSPLHF. In DNA, the CDR3 is TGTGCCAGCAGCCCCTCCGGGAGCTATAATTCACCCCTCCACTTT.

The rearrangement uses TRBV4-1 and TRBJ1-5; D is ambiguous. V lost 0 bases to trimming and J lost 0 bases, with 12 bases between them. Germline CDR1 and CDR2: MGHRA and YSYEKL. The CDR3 has 17 residues. DNA for the CDR3: TGCGCCAGCAGCCAAGATCTCAGTTCCTATAGCAATCAGCCCCAGCATTTT. Translating it yields CASSQDLSSYSNQPQHF.

This clonotype was seen a handful of times. This sequence joins TRBV19 and TRBJ2-1, with 7 nucleotides matching TRBD1. The V and J ends lost 0 bases and 1 base, in that order; junction bases with no gene match: 0. Germline CDR1 is LNHDA and CDR2 is SQIVND (reference sequence). The CDR3 contains 15 residues. The CDR3 DNA reads as TGTGCCAGTAGTATAGACAGGGGGTCCTACAATGAGCAGTTCTTC. This codes for CASSIDRGSYNEQFF.

The chain employs TRBV6-2 or TRBV6-3 and TRBJ2-6; no clear D. V dropped 2 bases and J dropped 1 base, with 6 bases sitting between them. The CDR3 loop spans 15 amino acids. CDR1 MNHEY and CDR2 SVGEGT come from the germline V gene. The CDR3 spells CASSYIGSGANVLTF. CDR3 sequence (DNA): TGTGCCAGCAGTTACATCGGTTCTGGGGCCAACGTCCTGACTTTC.

This sequence joins TRBV7-3 and TRBJ2-5; TRBD2 is a possible D gene (6 bases). From germline, CDR1 is SGHTA and CDR2 FQGTGA. CDR3 size: 13 residues. V lost 6 bases and J lost 4, with 12 bases in between. The CDR3 protein is CASRATAGETQYF. The CDR3 region has the DNA TGTGCCAGCAGAGCCACAGCGGGAGAGACCCAGTACTTC.

The rearrangement joins TRBV5-4 to TRBJ2-1, with D unresolved. This CDR3 has 16 amino acids. CDR1 SGHNT and CDR2 YYREEE come from the germline V gene (reference sequence). V lost 0 bases and J lost 7, with 17 bases in between. The CDR3 DNA is TGTGCCAGCAGCTTGGTTCTGTTACAGTCCAAGAATGAGCAGTTCTTC. Its translation is CASSLVLLQSKNEQFF.